One and the same sample provided the 24 T cell receptor beta chains below, sequenced in a study of cytomegalovirus exposure and HLA in healthy donors. Primers for the PCR totalled 60 Vbeta and 13 Jbeta. Clones were sequenced by immunoSEQ multiplex PCR, and TCRdb holds only the in-frame ones, with some missing. There are approximately 150,000 clones in the sample; about 80% occur only once, and around an eighth lies in the top ten. The sequenced material came from PBMCs. These receptors all come from a woman aged 40 to 55 in good health and CMV-seronegative.

The chain has TRBV6-5 and TRBJ2-1; D is unclear. The length of the CDR3 is 15 residues. V was cut by 1 base and J by 0 bases, with 7 bases left in between. Germline V gene sequence: CDR1 MNHEY, CDR2 SVGAGI. CDR3 sequence (DNA): TGTGCCAGCAGTTACTTTGTCAGCTCCTACAATGAGCAGTTCTTC. It is translated as CASSYFVSSYNEQFF.

In this sample, this clone turned up a few times. The chain uses TRBV2 and TRBJ2-1; 14 positions match TRBD2. The CDR3 runs 17 residues. J lost 4 bases, V lost 4 bases, and 6 bases had no gene match. In germline, CDR1 is SNHLY, CDR2 FYNNEI. The CDR3 loop reads CASSGGTSGRLYNEQFF. The CDR3 bases are TGTGCCAGCAGTGGGGGGACTAGCGGGAGACTATACAATGAGCAGTTCTTC.

This chain links TRBV19 with TRBJ1-2; D is ambiguous. V lost 7 bases to trimming and J lost 8 bases, with 11 bases between them. From germline, CDR1 is LNHDA and CDR2 SQIVND (reference sequence). The CDR3 totals 11 residues. In DNA form, the CDR3 reads TGTGCCAGTAACTCCGACGGGGGCTACACCTTC. This gives the protein CASNSDGGYTF.

The rearrangement uses TRBV9 and TRBJ2-6; 10 bases are shared with TRBD2. V dropped 4 bases and J dropped 2; count of bases not matched to a gene: 9. The CDR3 has 18 amino acids. CDR1 is SGDLS, CDR2 YYNGEE, per germline. CDR3 residues: CASSRSIGTSAGANVLTF. The CDR3 bases are TGTGCCAGCAGCCGTAGTATTGGGACTAGCGCTGGGGCCAACGTCCTGACTTTC.

The chain has TRBV11-2 and TRBJ2-3; TRBD2 might be the D (6 bases). The CDR3 has 13 amino acids. With 4 bases removed from V and 5 bases from J, the gap between germline ends came to 10 bases. Germline CDR1 is SGHAT and CDR2 is FQNNGV. CDR3 nucleotides: TGTGCCAGCAGCTCCCGGGGAGGAGATACGCAGTATTTT. This translates into CASSSRGGDTQYF.

The chain joins TRBV30 to TRBJ1-2, with TRBD1 as a possible D gene (5 bases). CDR1 and CDR2 from the germline V gene are GTSNPN and SVGIG (reference sequence). Between the trimmed V and J ends, which lost 3 bases and 7 bases, there was a span of 15 bases. The CDR3 runs 13 residues. The CDR3 nucleotides read TGTGCCTGGAGGGGGCGGGGTGAGAGTGGCTACACCTTC. Its protein is CAWRGRGESGYTF.

V usage is TRBV7-9 and J usage is TRBJ2-3; D might be TRBD1 (5 bases). CDR3 length: 16 residues. Trimming stripped 5 bases from V and 2 bases from J, with 17 bases between. Germline CDR1 and CDR2: SEHNR and FQNEAQ (reference sequence). In DNA, the CDR3 is TGTGCCAGCAGCCCCCCCCGGTACAGGAACACAGATACGCAGTATTTT. Its protein is CASSPPRYRNTDTQYF.

The chain carries TRBV5-1 and TRBJ2-1; 12 bases map to TRBD1. The CDR3 consists of 18 residues. The V gene's germline CDR1 is SGHRS and CDR2 YFSETQ. The ends lost 0 bases at V and 8 bases at J; junction bases unmatched: 12. The CDR3: CASSLGGGGQGASYEQFF. CDR3 coding DNA: TGCGCCAGCAGCTTGGGAGGAGGGGGACAGGGGGCTTCGTATGAGCAGTTCTTC.

The chain couples TRBV28 to TRBJ1-2, with 7 bases that match TRBD1. Trimming cost V 4 bases and J 3 bases; bases outside gene matches: 2. Germline CDR1 and CDR2: MDHEN and SYDVKM. This CDR3 region has 13 residues. The CDR3 region has the DNA TGTGCCAGCAGTTACGGGACAGACTATGGCTACACCTTC. It encodes CASSYGTDYGYTF.

A remark on this clone: One end of the junction fails to match germline, which may point to a read error. CDR3 region: CASCLDDRGETQYF. The DNA for the CDR3 is TGTGCCAGCTGCTTAGATGACAGGGGAGAGACCCAGTACTTC. The chain combines TRBV5-4 with TRBJ2-5; 8 bases fit TRBD1. The CDR3 sequence is 14 residues long. CDR1 is SGHNT, CDR2 YYREEE, per germline (reference sequence).

This rearrangement joins TRBV5-8 to TRBJ2-5; D remains ambiguous. Germline assignment: CDR1 SGHTS and CDR2 YDEGEE. This CDR3 is built from 15 residues. The V and J ends lost 0 bases and 2 bases respectively, with 11 bases between them. The CDR3 DNA follows: TGTGCCAGCAGCTTGGCCGGTGCGCGTCAAGAGACCCAGTACTTC. It specifies CASSLAGARQETQYF. The full variable domain, with the rest looked up from reference TRBV5-8 and TRBJ2-5, is EAGVTQSPTHLIKTRGQQATLRCSPISGHTSVYWYQQALGLGLQFLLWYDEGEERNRGNFPPRFSGRQFPNYSSELNVNALELEDSALYLCASSLAGARQETQYFGPGTRLLVL.

The chain employs TRBV19 and TRBJ2-5, with 8 bases identical to TRBD2. CDR1 is LNHDA, CDR2 SQIVND, per germline (reference sequence). V was clipped by 6 bases and J by 14 bases; unmatched bases: 11. The CDR3 loop spans 12 amino acids. CDR3 amino acids: CASSGRAARPYF. In nucleotides, the CDR3 is TGTGCCAGTAGCGGGAGGGCCGCGCGCCCTTACTTC.

This clone was seen a handful of times. The rearrangement links TRBV20-1 to TRBJ1-1, with D perhaps TRBD1 (6 bases). V was clipped by 5 bases and J by 7 bases, with 11 bases between them. Germline loops: CDR1 DFQATT, CDR2 SNEGSKA (reference sequence). This CDR3 region has 11 residues. CDR3 loop: CSAEGQIEAFF. The CDR3 DNA sequence: TGCAGTGCTGAAGGACAGATTGAAGCTTTCTTT.

The chain carries TRBV5-4 and TRBJ1-2; D unclear. This CDR3 is built from 14 residues. Trimming stripped 0 bases from V and 4 bases from J, with 10 bases between. Germline V gene lookup returns CDR1 SGHNT and CDR2 YYREEE (reference sequence). The CDR3 spells CASSLDGTGYGYTF. CDR3 DNA: TGTGCCAGCAGCTTGGACGGAACGGGCTATGGCTACACCTTC.

The rearrangement uses TRBV29-1 and TRBJ2-3; maybe TRBD1 (6 bases). V shed 0 bases and J shed 4 bases, with 11 bases lying between them. This CDR3 region has 14 residues. Per germline, CDR1 SQVTM and CDR2 ANQGSEA. The CDR3 sequence is CSVEERGGSDTQYF. The CDR3 DNA sequence: TGCAGCGTTGAAGAGCGTGGGGGCTCAGATACGCAGTATTTT.

The chain is built from TRBV9 and TRBJ2-5, with 8 bases lining up with TRBD1. Trimming removed 3 bases from V and 13 bases from J; junction bases left unmatched: 17. Per the germline V gene, CDR1 is SGDLS and CDR2 is YYNGEE. CDR3 length: 15 residues. The chain's CDR3 is CASSATPEPGQGRYF. CDR3 DNA: TGTGCCAGCAGCGCGACCCCCGAGCCCGGACAGGGTCGGTACTTC.

The gene calls are TRBV4-1 and TRBJ2-2; D is possibly TRBD2 (5 bases). CDR3 length: 13 residues. Germline CDR1 and CDR2: MGHRA and YSYEKL. The V gene lost 4 bases and the J gene lost 6 bases, with 9 bases spanning the gap. CDR3 in DNA: TGCGCCAGCAGCCTATTCGGGGCCGGGGAGCTGTTTTTT. Translation gives CASSLFGAGELFF.

This chain connects TRBV10-3 to TRBJ1-1; 9 positions match TRBD1. Per the germline V gene, CDR1 is ENHRY and CDR2 is SYGVKD. After removal of 7 bases from V and 3 bases from J, the junction contained 9 bases not matched to a gene. The CDR3 covers 15 residues. The DNA of the CDR3 is TGTGCCATCATGTCCGGGACAGGGTTGTACACTGAAGCTTTCTTT. Translated: CAIMSGTGLYTEAFF.

This clone was counted between two and nine times. The rearrangement uses TRBV9 and TRBJ2-1; perhaps TRBD1 as D (5 bases). The V gene lost 4 bases and the J gene lost 10 bases, with 9 bases spanning the gap. CDR1 SGDLS and CDR2 YYNGEE come from the germline V gene. The CDR3 has 11 amino acids. CDR3 region: CASSPYREQFF. DNA for the CDR3: TGTGCCAGCAGCCCCTACAGGGAGCAGTTCTTC.

V usage is TRBV2 and J usage is TRBJ2-5, with a tentative D call TRBD2 (6 bases). The V end was cut by 1 base, the J end by 7 bases, with 13 bases between. The CDR3 sequence is 14 residues long. CDR1 SNHLY and CDR2 FYNNEI come from the germline V gene. In DNA, the CDR3 is TGTGCCAGCAGTGAAGAGGAGGGGACCAGGACCCAGTACTTC. Protein sequence: CASSEEEGTRTQYF.

The chain uses TRBV7-9 and TRBJ1-1; 8 positions match TRBD1. The CDR3 runs 14 residues. Germline loops: CDR1 SEHNR, CDR2 FQNEAQ (reference sequence). The V and J ends lost 3 bases and 9 bases, in that order; junction bases with no gene match: 9. CDR3: CASSFNSAGGKAFF. CDR3 in DNA: TGTGCCAGCAGCTTCAATTCGGCAGGGGGCAAAGCTTTCTTT.

This chain joins TRBV29-1 and TRBJ2-7, with D possibly TRBD2 on 5 matching bases. V was shortened by 2 bases and J by 2 bases, with 7 bases between the two germline ends. The CDR3 sequence is 12 residues long. Looked up from germline, CDR1 is SQVTM and CDR2 is ANQGSEA. The CDR3 DNA reads TGCAGCGTTGAACTGGAGGCCTACGAGCAGTACTTC. Amino acids: CSVELEAYEQYF.

The table lists this clone with a few counts. The chain is built from TRBV6-6 and TRBJ2-4; 7 nucleotides agree with TRBD1. The ends lost 0 bases at V and 15 bases at J; junction bases unmatched: 5. Germline CDR1 and CDR2: MNHNY and SVGAGI (reference sequence). This CDR3 is 12 amino acids long. CDR3 bases: TGTGCCAGCAGTTACTCAAGACAGGGCGCGTACTTC. It encodes CASSYSRQGAYF.

V gene TRBV4-3 combines with J gene TRBJ2-3; 10 nucleotides agree with TRBD2. V dropped 4 bases and J dropped 3; count of bases not matched to a gene: 4. CDR1 and CDR2 from the germline V gene are LGHNA and YSLEER. The CDR3 has 15 amino acids. CDR3 coding DNA: TGCGCCAGCAGCCGGGAGCGGGAGGGGACAGATACGCAGTATTTT. Protein: CASSREREGTDTQYF.